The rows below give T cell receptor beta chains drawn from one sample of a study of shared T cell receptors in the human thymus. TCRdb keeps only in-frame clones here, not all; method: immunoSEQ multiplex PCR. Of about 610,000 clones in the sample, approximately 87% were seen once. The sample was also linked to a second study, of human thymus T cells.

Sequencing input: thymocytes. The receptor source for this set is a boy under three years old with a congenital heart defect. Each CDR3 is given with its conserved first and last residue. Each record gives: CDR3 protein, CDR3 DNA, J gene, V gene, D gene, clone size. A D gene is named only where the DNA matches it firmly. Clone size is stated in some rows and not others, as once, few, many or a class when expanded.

CDR3: CAWSRISGGYNEQFF
DNA: TGTGCCTGGAGTCGTATTTCCGGGGGTTACAATGAGCAGTTCTTC
J: TRBJ2-1
V: TRBV30
D: NA
size: NA

CDR3: CATRAKGLNQEQYF
DNA: TGTGCCACCAGGGCGAAGGGGCTGAATCAGGAGCAGTACTTC
J: TRBJ2-7
V: TRBV6-1
D: NA
size: NA

CDR3: CASSLSIGVSSYEQYF
DNA: TGCGCCAGCAGCTTGAGTATCGGAGTAAGCTCCTACGAGCAGTACTTC
J: TRBJ2-7
V: TRBV5-1
D: NA
size: NA

CDR3: CSARNNNEQFF
DNA: TGCAGTGCTAGGAACAACAATGAGCAGTTCTTC
J: TRBJ2-1
V: TRBV20-1
D: NA
size: NA

CDR3: CASWTGRVSGANVLTF
DNA: TGTGCCAGCTGGACAGGGAGGGTCTCTGGGGCCAACGTCCTGACTTTC
J: TRBJ2-6
V: TRBV27
D: NA
size: NA

CDR3: CASSYSGHRELFF
DNA: TGTGCCAGCAGTTACTCGGGGCACCGGGAGCTGTTTTTT
J: TRBJ2-2
V: TRBV6-6
D: NA
size: once

CDR3: CAGAGGPYEQYF
DNA: TGTGCTGGGGCAGGGGGACCCTACGAGCAGTACTTC
J: TRBJ2-7
V: TRBV7-9
D: TRBD1
size: NA

CDR3: CASSPEVSGSGSYEQYF
DNA: TGCGCCAGCAGCCCAGAAGTTAGCGGGAGCGGGTCCTACGAGCAGTACTTC
J: TRBJ2-7
V: TRBV4-1
D: TRBD2
size: NA

CDR3: CASSERGNNSGNTIYF
DNA: TGTGCCAGCAGTGAACGCGGCAACAACTCTGGAAACACCATATATTTT
J: TRBJ1-3
V: TRBV6-1
D: NA
size: NA

CDR3: CASSEGGGRGRHQPQHF
DNA: TGTGCCAGCAGTGAAGGCGGCGGCAGGGGCCGCCACCAGCCCCAGCATTTT
J: TRBJ1-5
V: TRBV6-1
D: NA
size: NA

CDR3: CASSLDPGATNEKLFF
DNA: TGTGCCAGCAGCTTAGATCCGGGGGCAACTAATGAAAAACTGTTTTTT
J: TRBJ1-4
V: TRBV11-2
D: NA
size: once

CDR3: CASTHPAGGDYEQYF
DNA: TGTGCCAGCACCCACCCCGCAGGGGGCGATTACGAGCAGTACTTC
J: TRBJ2-7
V: TRBV6-5
D: TRBD1
size: NA

CDR3: CASSPGLAGGPETQYF
DNA: TGCGCCAGCAGCCCCGGACTAGCGGGAGGGCCGGAGACCCAGTACTTC
J: TRBJ2-5
V: TRBV5-1
D: TRBD2
size: NA

CDR3: CASSLRRGTSGRRETQYF
DNA: TGTGCCAGCAGCTTGCGCCGGGGGACTAGCGGGAGAAGGGAGACCCAGTACTTC
J: TRBJ2-5
V: TRBV7-9
D: TRBD2
size: NA

CDR3: CATSRLAGQNTGELFF
DNA: TGTGCCACCAGCAGACTAGCGGGACAGAACACCGGGGAGCTGTTTTTT
J: TRBJ2-2
V: TRBV15
D: TRBD2
size: NA

CDR3: CASSGRGMGTQYF
DNA: TGTGCCAGCAGCGGAAGGGGAATGGGGACCCAGTACTTC
J: TRBJ2-5
V: TRBV7-9
D: NA
size: NA

CDR3: CASSTSHTDTQYF
DNA: TGTGCCAGCAGTACTAGTCACACAGATACGCAGTATTTT
J: TRBJ2-3
V: TRBV6-5
D: NA
size: NA

CDR3: CASSQEISGTQETQYF
DNA: TGTGCCAGCAGCCAAGAAATTAGCGGGACACAAGAGACCCAGTACTTC
J: TRBJ2-5
V: TRBV4-2
D: TRBD2
size: few

CDR3: CASSQEEGQNTEAFF
DNA: TGTGCCAGCAGCCAAGAGGAGGGGCAGAACACTGAAGCTTTCTTT
J: TRBJ1-1
V: TRBV14
D: NA
size: NA

CDR3: CASSPPGSPYNEQFF
DNA: TGTGCCAGCAGCCCCCCGGGGTCCCCATACAATGAGCAGTTCTTC
J: TRBJ2-1
V: TRBV27
D: NA
size: NA

CDR3: CASSLGGAGPKNIQYF
DNA: TGTGCCAGCAGCCTCGGGGGGGCGGGCCCCAAAAACATTCAGTACTTC
J: TRBJ2-4
V: TRBV5-4
D: TRBD2
size: NA

CDR3: CASSESRQGRYF
DNA: TGTGCCAGCAGTGAATCCCGACAGGGGAGGTATTTT
J: TRBJ2-3
V: TRBV6-1
D: TRBD1
size: NA

CDR3: CASSISPGPIGVNYGYTF
DNA: TGTGCCAGTAGTATATCACCAGGGCCGATTGGGGTTAACTATGGCTACACCTTC
J: TRBJ1-2
V: TRBV19
D: NA
size: NA

CDR3: CASSQGSGRATGELFF
DNA: TGTGCCAGCAGCCAAGGTAGCGGGAGGGCGACCGGGGAGCTGTTTTTT
J: TRBJ2-2
V: TRBV4-2
D: TRBD2
size: NA

CDR3: CASSTGQAMGLAGGRYEQYF
DNA: TGTGCCAGCAGCACAGGACAGGCGATGGGATTAGCGGGAGGACGGTACGAGCAGTACTTC
J: TRBJ2-7
V: TRBV11-3
D: TRBD2
size: NA

CDR3: CASNPRRGPLPEQFF
DNA: TGTGCCAGCAATCCTCGGCGGGGCCCACTACCTGAGCAGTTCTTC
J: TRBJ2-1
V: TRBV28
D: NA
size: NA

CDR3: CASSPYRDTKNIQYF
DNA: TGCGCCAGCAGCCCCTACAGGGACACCAAAAACATTCAGTACTTC
J: TRBJ2-4
V: TRBV5-1
D: NA
size: NA

CDR3: CASGLVQDEQFF
DNA: TGTGCTAGTGGTTTGGTACAGGATGAGCAGTTCTTC
J: TRBJ2-1
V: TRBV12-5
D: NA
size: NA

CDR3: CASSERVAGFYEQYF
DNA: TGTGCCAGCAGTGAGAGGGTAGCGGGATTCTACGAGCAGTACTTC
J: TRBJ2-7
V: TRBV2
D: TRBD2
size: NA

CDR3: CASSPRGLAGGHEQFF
DNA: TGTGCCAGCAGCCCGAGGGGCCTAGCGGGAGGCCATGAGCAGTTCTTC
J: TRBJ2-1
V: TRBV7-8
D: TRBD2
size: NA

CDR3: CASGLVPDPQKGGVAGGQYEQYF
DNA: TGTGCTAGTGGTTTGGTACCAGACCCCCAGAAAGGAGGAGTGGCGGGAGGGCAGTACGAGCAGTACTTC
J: TRBJ2-7
V: TRBV12-5
D: TRBD2
size: NA

CDR3: CASSPGPQAGGMKSYEQYF
DNA: TGTGCCAGCAGCCCAGGGCCGCAAGCGGGAGGTATGAAGTCCTACGAGCAGTACTTC
J: TRBJ2-7
V: TRBV7-6
D: TRBD2
size: NA

CDR3: CAISESGNEQYF
DNA: TGTGCCATCAGTGAGTCGGGCAACGAGCAGTACTTC
J: TRBJ2-7
V: TRBV10-3
D: NA
size: NA

CDR3: CASSYPSAPETQYF
DNA: TGTGCCAGCAGCTACCCCAGCGCCCCCGAGACCCAGTACTTC
J: TRBJ2-5
V: TRBV5-4
D: NA
size: NA

CDR3: CASSRGWQETNEKLFF
DNA: TGCGCCAGCAGCCGCGGGTGGCAGGAAACTAATGAAAAACTGTTTTTT
J: TRBJ1-4
V: TRBV4-3
D: NA
size: few

CDR3: CASSFRTGPFNYGYTF
DNA: TGTGCCAGCAGCTTTAGGACAGGGCCCTTTAACTATGGCTACACCTTC
J: TRBJ1-2
V: TRBV7-9
D: TRBD1
size: NA

CDR3: CASSEGTSGSTRNTQYF
DNA: TGTGCCAGCAGCGAGGGGACTAGCGGGAGCACTCGCAATACGCAGTATTTT
J: TRBJ2-3
V: TRBV5-6
D: TRBD2
size: NA

CDR3: CASRAGTGDEQYF
DNA: TGTGCCAGCAGGGCCGGGACAGGGGATGAGCAGTACTTC
J: TRBJ2-7
V: TRBV7-8
D: TRBD1
size: NA

CDR3: CASSQEGTSGRIGYNEQFF
DNA: TGTGCCAGCAGCCAAGAGGGGACTAGCGGGAGAATAGGATACAATGAGCAGTTCTTC
J: TRBJ2-1
V: TRBV14
D: TRBD2
size: NA

CDR3: CASSRTSGRADTQYF
DNA: TGTGCCAGCAGCAGGACTAGCGGGAGAGCAGATACGCAGTATTTT
J: TRBJ2-3
V: TRBV14
D: TRBD2
size: few

CDR3: CASSPGRLRNQPQHF
DNA: TGTGCCAGCAGTCCCGGGAGGCTTCGCAATCAGCCCCAGCATTTT
J: TRBJ1-5
V: TRBV6-5
D: NA
size: NA

CDR3: CASIGGAGELFF
DNA: TGTGCCAGCATAGGAGGCGCCGGGGAGCTGTTTTTT
J: TRBJ2-2
V: TRBV27
D: NA
size: once

CDR3: CASSLGRQGAYFTSYEQYF
DNA: TGTGCCAGCAGCTTAGGCCGACAGGGGGCTTATTTCACGTCCTACGAGCAGTACTTC
J: TRBJ2-7
V: TRBV13
D: TRBD1
size: NA

CDR3: CASSLYSSVDEQFF
DNA: TGTGCCAGTAGTCTATACAGCTCCGTCGATGAGCAGTTCTTC
J: TRBJ2-1
V: TRBV19
D: NA
size: NA

CDR3: CSVVGTSGSYEQYF
DNA: TGCAGCGTCGTGGGGACTAGCGGGAGCTACGAGCAGTACTTC
J: TRBJ2-7
V: TRBV29-1
D: TRBD2
size: once

CDR3: CATRRDRDYGYTF
DNA: TGTGCCACCAGACGGGACAGGGACTATGGCTACACCTTC
J: TRBJ1-2
V: TRBV15
D: TRBD1
size: NA

CDR3: CASNLAPGYGYTF
DNA: TGTGCCAGCAACCTGGCCCCAGGCTATGGCTACACCTTC
J: TRBJ1-2
V: TRBV5-4
D: NA
size: NA